This T cell receptor (beta chain) appears in the sequencing data of a study of blood T cells in healthy people across ages. A second roughly 7 to 11 cycle PCR used barcoded and J-beta primers. A single record per CDR3 protein comes from TCRdb applying MiXCR to the 5' RACE reads. The sample yields more than 1 million distinct CDR3 sequences, 40% to 50% seen once. CDR3 size: 14 residues. CDR1 and CDR2 from the germline V gene are SGHAT and FQNNGV. With respect to this clonotype: A junction end diverges from the germline sequence, so it may reflect a read error.

The V call is TRBV11-2, the J call TRBJ2-3; D is uncertain. The specimen sequenced was blood. This TCR was recovered from a woman aged 60 to 75 in good health. The CDR3 DNA is TGTACCAGCAGCCCAAACCCATTCACAGATACGCAGTATTTT. Translated, it gives CTSSPNPFTDTQYF.